Detailed here is one T cell receptor beta chain. The CDR3 consists of 17 residues. This entry comes from a study of blood T cells in healthy people across ages. Primers used in a second PCR of roughly 6 to 11 cycles were a sample-barcoded 5' primer and a J-beta primer mix. A template-switch adaptor with 12 random nucleotides tagged each cDNA molecule. Each CDR3 protein gets one entry after TCRdb re-called the 5' RACE reads with MiXCR. The profile shows 1.8 million or so distinct CDR3 sequences, about two fifths of them singletons. At least 6 million PBMCs were isolated per sample. The total RNA that was extracted per sample amounted to at least 5 micrograms.

The rearrangement uses TRBV21-1 and TRBJ2-3; no DNA check was done on the table's D call, TRBD1. TRBV21-1 is termed a pseudogene. The sequencing input was blood. The receptor's source is a human donor in good health. In DNA form, the CDR3 reads TGTGCCAGCAGCAAGAGATTAATGAGGGGGCGCCCAGATACGCAGTATTTT. It yields the protein CASSKRLMRGRPDTQYF.